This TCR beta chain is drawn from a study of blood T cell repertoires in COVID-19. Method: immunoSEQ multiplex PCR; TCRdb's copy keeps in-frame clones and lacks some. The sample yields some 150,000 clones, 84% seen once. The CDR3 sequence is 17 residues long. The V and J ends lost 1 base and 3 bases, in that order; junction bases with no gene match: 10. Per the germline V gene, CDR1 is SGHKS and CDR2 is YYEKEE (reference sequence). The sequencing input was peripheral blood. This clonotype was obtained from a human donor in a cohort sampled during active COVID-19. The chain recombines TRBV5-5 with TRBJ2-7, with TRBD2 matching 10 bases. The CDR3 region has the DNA TGTGCCAGCAGCTTGTGGCGCGTAGCGGGGGGTAGCTACGAGCAGTACTTC. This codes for CASSLWRVAGGSYEQYF.